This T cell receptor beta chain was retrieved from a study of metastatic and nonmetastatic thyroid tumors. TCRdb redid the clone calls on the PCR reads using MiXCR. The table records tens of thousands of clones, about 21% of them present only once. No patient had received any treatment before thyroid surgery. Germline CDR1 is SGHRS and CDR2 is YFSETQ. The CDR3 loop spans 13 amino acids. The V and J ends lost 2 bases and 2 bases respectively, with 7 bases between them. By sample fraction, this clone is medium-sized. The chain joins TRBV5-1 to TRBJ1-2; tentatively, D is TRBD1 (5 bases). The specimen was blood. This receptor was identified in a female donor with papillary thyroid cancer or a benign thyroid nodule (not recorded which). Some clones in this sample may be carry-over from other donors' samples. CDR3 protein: CASSLPGNYGYTF. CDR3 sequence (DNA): TGCGCCAGCAGCTTACCAGGGAACTATGGCTACACCTTC.